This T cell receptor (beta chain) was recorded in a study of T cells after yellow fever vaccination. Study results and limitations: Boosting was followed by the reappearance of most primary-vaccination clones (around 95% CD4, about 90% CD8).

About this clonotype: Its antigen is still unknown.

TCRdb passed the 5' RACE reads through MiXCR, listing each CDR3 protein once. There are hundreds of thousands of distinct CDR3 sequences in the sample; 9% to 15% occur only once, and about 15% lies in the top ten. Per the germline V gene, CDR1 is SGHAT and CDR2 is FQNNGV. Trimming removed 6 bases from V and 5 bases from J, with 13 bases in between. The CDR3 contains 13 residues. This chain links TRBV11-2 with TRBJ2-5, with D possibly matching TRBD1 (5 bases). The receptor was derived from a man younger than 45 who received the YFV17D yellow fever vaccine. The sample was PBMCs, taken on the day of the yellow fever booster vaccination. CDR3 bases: TGTGCCAGCAGTTATGAACCAGGGGAGACCCAGTACTTC. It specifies CASSYEPGETQYF.